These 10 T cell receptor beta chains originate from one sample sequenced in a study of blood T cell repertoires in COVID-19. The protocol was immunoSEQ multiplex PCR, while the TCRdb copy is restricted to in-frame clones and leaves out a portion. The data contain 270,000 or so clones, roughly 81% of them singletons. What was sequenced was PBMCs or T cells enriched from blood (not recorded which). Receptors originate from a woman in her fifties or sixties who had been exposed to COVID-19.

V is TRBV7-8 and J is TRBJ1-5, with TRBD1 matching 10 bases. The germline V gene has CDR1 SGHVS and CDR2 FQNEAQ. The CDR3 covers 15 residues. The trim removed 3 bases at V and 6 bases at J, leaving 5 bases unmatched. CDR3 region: CASSFRQGAGQPQHF. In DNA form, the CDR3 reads TGTGCCAGCAGCTTTAGACAGGGGGCTGGTCAGCCCCAGCATTTT. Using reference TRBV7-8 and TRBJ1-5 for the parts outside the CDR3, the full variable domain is GAGVSQSPRYKVAKRGQDVALRCDPISGHVSLFWYQQALGQGPEFLTYFQNEAQLDKSGLPSDRFFAERPEGSVSTLKIQRTQQEDSAVYLCASSFRQGAGQPQHFGDGTRLSIL.

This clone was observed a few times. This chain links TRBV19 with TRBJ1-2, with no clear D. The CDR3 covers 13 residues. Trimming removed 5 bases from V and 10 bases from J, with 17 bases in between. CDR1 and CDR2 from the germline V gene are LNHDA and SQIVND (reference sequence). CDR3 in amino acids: CASSPDGAHAYTF. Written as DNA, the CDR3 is TGTGCCAGTAGTCCCGATGGAGCCCATGCCTACACCTTC.

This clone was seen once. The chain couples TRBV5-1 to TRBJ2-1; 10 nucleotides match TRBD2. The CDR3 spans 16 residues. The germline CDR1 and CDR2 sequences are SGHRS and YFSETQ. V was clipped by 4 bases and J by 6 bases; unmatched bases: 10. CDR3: CASSPMSGGAFNEQFF. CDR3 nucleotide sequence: TGCGCCAGCAGCCCGATGAGCGGGGGGGCTTTCAATGAGCAGTTCTTC.

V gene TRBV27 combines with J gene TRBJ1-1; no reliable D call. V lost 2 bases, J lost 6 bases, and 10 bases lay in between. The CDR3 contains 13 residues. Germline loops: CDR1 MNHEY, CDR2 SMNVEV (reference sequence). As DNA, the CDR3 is TGTGCCAGCAGTTTAGTAGTGGAGGCTGAAGCTTTCTTT. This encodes CASSLVVEAEAFF.

The CDR3 spells CASSPVLARGTDTQYF. The CDR3 DNA follows: TGTGCCAGCAGCCCGGTACTAGCGAGAGGCACAGATACGCAGTATTTT. The chain is built from TRBV3-1 (or the pseudogene TRBV3-2) and TRBJ2-3; 7 bases map to TRBD2. CDR1 LGHDT and CDR2 YNNKEL come from the germline V gene (reference sequence). The CDR3 totals 16 residues. Losses at the gene ends were 4 bases for V and 1 base for J; bases not matched to a gene: 8.

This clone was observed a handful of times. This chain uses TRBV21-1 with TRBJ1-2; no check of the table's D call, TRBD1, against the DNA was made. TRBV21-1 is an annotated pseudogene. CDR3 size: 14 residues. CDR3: CASSKERGHVGYTF. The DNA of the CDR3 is TGTGCCAGCAGCAAAGAGAGGGGGCATGTTGGCTACACCTTC.

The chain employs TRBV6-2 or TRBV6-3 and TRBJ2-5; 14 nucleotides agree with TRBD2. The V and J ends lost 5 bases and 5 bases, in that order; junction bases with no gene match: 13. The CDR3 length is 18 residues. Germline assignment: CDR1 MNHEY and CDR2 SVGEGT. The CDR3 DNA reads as TGTGCCAGCAGTCCACGACTAGCGGGGGGGCGGAGGGGCGAGACCCAGTACTTC. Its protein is CASSPRLAGGRRGETQYF.

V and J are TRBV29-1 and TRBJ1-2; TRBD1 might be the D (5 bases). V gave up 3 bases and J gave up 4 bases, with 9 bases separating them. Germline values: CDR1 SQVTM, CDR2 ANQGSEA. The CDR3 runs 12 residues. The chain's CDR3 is CSVDQGGYGYTF. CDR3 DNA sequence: TGCAGCGTTGATCAGGGAGGCTATGGCTACACCTTC.

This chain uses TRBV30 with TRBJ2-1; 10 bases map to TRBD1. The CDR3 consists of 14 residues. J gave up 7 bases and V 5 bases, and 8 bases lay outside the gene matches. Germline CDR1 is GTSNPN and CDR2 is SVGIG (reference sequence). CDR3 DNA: TGTGCCTGGGATCGGGACAGGGGCCTTAATGAGCAGTTCTTC. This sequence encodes CAWDRDRGLNEQFF.

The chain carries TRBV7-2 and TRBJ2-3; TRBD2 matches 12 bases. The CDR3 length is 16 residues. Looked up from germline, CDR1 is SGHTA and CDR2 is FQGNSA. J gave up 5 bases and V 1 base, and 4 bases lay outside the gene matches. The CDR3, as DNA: TGTGCCAGCAGCTTAGAACTAGCGGGGGGAGGAGATACGCAGTATTTT. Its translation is CASSLELAGGGDTQYF.